This TCR beta chain was obtained from a study of blood T cell repertoires in COVID-19. The V end lost 3 bases, the J end lost 5 bases, and 11 bases lay between the germline ends. Looked up from germline, CDR1 is SGDLS and CDR2 is YYNGEE. The CDR3 length is 14 residues. Original processing notes: For nucleated cells, counts were estimated from reference gene primer amplification. Profiling relied on immunoSEQ multiplex PCR, and the TCRdb table lists in-frame clones only, not all of them. V and J calls and clone size come straight from that table; D and trimming were deduced from the DNA. Found here are roughly 170,000 clones, 84% of them singletons; the top ten hold about an eighth.

Sequencing was carried out using PBMCs or T cells enriched from blood (not recorded which). The J gene is TRBJ2-2, the V gene TRBV9; perhaps TRBD2 as D (5 bases). The sequence was collected from a man aged 50 to 60 who had recovered from COVID-19. The CDR3 DNA is TGTGCCAGCAGCGCTGGGTCGGGGACCGGGGAGCTGTTTTTT. Its protein product is CASSAGSGTGELFF.